This passage covers 23 T cell receptor beta chains from one sample sequenced in a study of CD4 and CD8 cells across lung adenocarcinoma regions. From the PCR reads, TCRdb called clonotypes with MiXCR, one entry per CDR3 protein. This sample carries 12,000 or so distinct CDR3 sequences, around half of them seen once, and the ten largest clones take 20% to 30%. The specimen was CD8+ T cells from the margin of a lung tumor. The receptors derive from a female donor with lung adenocarcinoma. The CD4 and CD8 labels of this study may be unreliable.

The gene calls are TRBV6-1 and TRBJ2-5; D is possibly TRBD2 (7 bases). Germline V CDR1 and CDR2: MNHNS, SASEGT. The CDR3 totals 14 residues. V lost 9 bases and J lost 1, with 15 bases in between. The chain's CDR3 is CARRGGRRQETQYF. CDR3 nucleotide sequence: TGTGCCAGGCGCGGGGGCCGGCGCCAAGAGACCCAGTACTTC.

The chain has TRBV10-3 and TRBJ1-1; 11 nucleotides match TRBD1. CDR1 is ENHRY, CDR2 SYGVKD, per germline. V shed 6 bases and J 6 bases; nucleotides not matched to a gene: 6. This CDR3 spans 14 amino acids. The CDR3 loop reads CAIRKGQGEPEAFF. CDR3 bases: TGTGCCATCAGGAAGGGACAGGGGGAACCTGAAGCTTTCTTT.

V is TRBV7-2 and J is TRBJ2-5, with D perhaps TRBD1 (6 bases). The V end lost 4 bases, the J end lost 0 bases, and 15 bases lay between the germline ends. CDR3 length equals 16 residues. The germline gives CDR1 SGHTA, CDR2 FQGNSA. CDR3 sequence (DNA): TGTGCCAGCAGCTCCTCTGGGGGCCGGGACCAAGAGACCCAGTACTTC. Encoded protein: CASSSSGGRDQETQYF.

The rearrangement uses TRBV4-1 and TRBJ1-2; tentative D call: TRBD1 (6 bases). The germline CDR1 and CDR2 sequences are MGHRA and YSYEKL. V gave up 0 bases and J gave up 3 bases, with 11 bases separating them. The CDR3 is 15 residues long. The CDR3 nucleotides are TGCGCCAGCAGCCAAGAGGGGGCGTCTGACTATGGCTACACCTTC. It encodes CASSQEGASDYGYTF.

About this clonotype: Sequence at one end of the junction differs from germline and may be a read error. The V and J genes are TRBV6-1 and TRBJ2-3, with D possibly being TRBD1 or TRBD2 (6 bases each). Germline lookup yields CDR1 MNHNS and CDR2 SASEGT. This CDR3 spans 14 amino acids. The CDR3 region has the DNA TGTGCCAGCCGATGGAGAGGGGGGAAAGATATGCAGTACTTT. Amino acids: CASRWRGGKDMQYF.

The chain carries TRBV27 and TRBJ2-2; weak D call: TRBD2 (5 bases). There are 14 residues in the CDR3. Trimming left V 2 bases short and J 16 bases short, with 20 bases between. Germline V CDR1 and CDR2: MNHEY, SMNVEV (reference sequence). The CDR3 DNA reads TGTGCCAGCAGTTTACAACGCGCCACCGGGAAGCAGTTTTTT. Residues: CASSLQRATGKQFF.

In this sample, this clonotype turned up a few times. It may be a read error: a sequence one base away is much more abundant. V is TRBV6-1 and J is TRBJ2-1; 7 bases fit TRBD2. Losses at the gene ends were 5 bases for V and 14 bases for J; bases not matched to a gene: 9. This CDR3 has 12 residues. Germline-derived CDR1 and CDR2 are MNHNS and SASEGT. CDR3 DNA sequence: TGTGCCAGCAGTCCAACCGGGGGGTGGGAGTTCTTC. It is translated as CASSPTGGWEFF.

This clonotype was observed many times. The chain employs TRBV7-8 and TRBJ2-1; TRBD2 matches at 12 bases. Trimming cost V 2 bases and J 4 bases; bases outside gene matches: 6. The germline V gene encodes CDR1 SGHVS and CDR2 FQNEAQ. The CDR3 length is 17 residues. The CDR3 nucleotides are TGTGCCAGCAGCTTACTAGCGGGAGGGGATTATTACAATGAGCAGTTCTTC. Its protein product is CASSLLAGGDYYNEQFF.

The chain uses TRBV20-1 and TRBJ1-2; D is uncertain. Deletions cut 0 bases from V and 1 base from J, with 12 bases between. From germline, CDR1 is DFQATT and CDR2 SNEGSKA (reference sequence). This CDR3 is built from 15 residues. CDR3 in DNA: TGCAGTGCTAGAGATTTCGAGGGTATTAACTATGGCTACACCTTC. It specifies CSARDFEGINYGYTF.

The V call is TRBV20-1, the J call TRBJ2-3; D remains unclear. The V gene's germline CDR1 is DFQATT and CDR2 SNEGSKA (reference sequence). V lost 7 bases and J lost 1, with 18 bases in between. The CDR3 runs to 15 residues. The CDR3: CSVPPRARGTDTQYF. The CDR3 coding sequence is TGCAGTGTACCCCCCCGGGCTCGGGGCACAGATACGCAGTATTTT.

This clonotype was counted a few times. The chain combines TRBV7-3 with TRBJ2-2; D might be TRBD1 or TRBD2, each matching 5 bases. Looked up from germline, CDR1 is SGHTA and CDR2 is FQGTGA. V gave up 6 bases and J gave up 4 bases, with 12 bases separating them. The CDR3 extends over 14 amino acids. The CDR3 DNA is TGTGCCAGCAGACGGGACGGAGTCACCGGGGAGCTGTTTTTT. Its protein is CASRRDGVTGELFF.

In this sample, this clonotype is large (0.1 to 1%). This chain links TRBV10-2 with TRBJ2-5; D possibly matches TRBD1 or TRBD2 (5 bases each). V was clipped by 2 bases and J by 3 bases, with 10 bases between them. This CDR3 is 14 amino acids long. Germline assignment: CDR1 WSHSY and CDR2 SAAADI. DNA for the CDR3: TGCGCCAGCAGTGAGCCGGGGCCCGAAGAGACCCAGTACTTC. Translating gives CASSEPGPEETQYF.

This clonotype was detected once. V gene TRBV30 combines with J gene TRBJ2-1; either TRBD1 or TRBD2 may fit D (5 bases each). Germline V gives CDR1 GTSNPN, CDR2 SVGIG (reference sequence). There are 13 residues in the CDR3. V lost 4 bases and J lost 11, with 18 bases in between. DNA for the CDR3: TGTGCCTGGAATACCCGGGGCGCGGATAAGCAGTTCTTC. Translating gives CAWNTRGADKQFF.

This clonotype was counted many times. V usage is TRBV6-2 or TRBV6-3 and J usage is TRBJ2-5, with 8 bases aligning to TRBD2. The end of the DNA is better explained by TRBJ2-7, so the J call may be wrong. Germline CDR1 and CDR2: MNHEY and SVGEGT. CDR3 length: 14 residues. CDR3 residues: CASSTREGGYEQYF. The CDR3 DNA sequence: TGTGCCAGCAGTACACGGGAGGGAGGCTACGAGCAGTACTTC.

This clonotype is medium-sized (0.01 to 0.1%) within its sample. The J gene is TRBJ2-4, the V gene TRBV10-2, with 9 positions matching TRBD1. The CDR3 runs to 15 residues. V lost 6 bases, J lost 1 base, and 4 bases stayed unmatched. Germline V gene data show CDR1 as WSHSY and CDR2 as SAAADI. CDR3 sequence: CASRQGAGAKNIQYF. DNA for the CDR3: TGCGCCAGCAGACAGGGGGCCGGGGCCAAAAACATTCAGTACTTC.

In its sample, this clonotype is medium-sized. This chain links TRBV11-2 with TRBJ2-1; TRBD2 agrees at 8 bases. CDR3 length equals 15 residues. V gave up 3 bases and J gave up 8 bases; unmatched junction bases: 9. Germline V gene lookup returns CDR1 SGHAT and CDR2 FQNNGV. The CDR3 region has the DNA TGTGCCAGCAGCTTTATGTTAGCGGGGAATCATGAGCAGTTCTTC. This encodes CASSFMLAGNHEQFF.

This clonotype is medium-sized (0.01 to 0.1%). The chain recombines TRBV6-5 with TRBJ2-3; D call uncertain. Per the germline V gene, CDR1 is MNHEY and CDR2 is SVGAGI. With 4 bases removed from V and 6 bases from J, the gap between germline ends came to 14 bases. The CDR3 spans 14 residues. CDR3 DNA sequence: TGTGCCAGCAGTTCATTGGACCTTGGGGATACGCAGTATTTT. As protein: CASSSLDLGDTQYF.

The CDR3 loop reads CASSEETSGGAVRSSYEQYF. CDR3 nucleotides: TGTGCCAGCAGTGAAGAGACGAGCGGGGGGGCCGTTAGGAGCTCCTACGAGCAGTACTTC. This chain joins TRBV6-1 and TRBJ2-7; 10 bases are a match to TRBD2. V shed 1 base, J shed 0 bases, and the junction held 15 bases outside the gene matches. The V gene's germline CDR1 is MNHNS and CDR2 SASEGT. This CDR3 has 20 residues.

This clonotype was recorded at least ten times. The CDR3 here is CATSKPGQNTGELFF. CDR3 bases: TGTGCCACCAGCAAACCGGGACAGAACACCGGGGAGCTGTTTTTT. The chain joins TRBV24-1 to TRBJ2-2, with D perhaps matching TRBD1 (6 bases). V was pared by 7 bases and J by 1 base, with 12 bases between. Germline V gives CDR1 KGHDR, CDR2 SFDVKD. The CDR3 spans 15 residues.

The V and J genes are TRBV6-5 and TRBJ2-1, with D tentatively TRBD1 or TRBD2 (5 bases each). Germline V lookup: CDR1 MNHEY, CDR2 SVGAGI. This CDR3 has 15 amino acids. V shed 6 bases and J shed 13 bases, with 25 bases lying between them. The CDR3 sequence: CASRFSRTSGNIQFF. In nucleotides, the CDR3 is TGTGCCAGCAGATTCTCCCGGACAAGCGGAAACATTCAGTTCTTC.

This clonotype showed up just a few times. The chain recombines TRBV6-1 with TRBJ2-7; the D gene is possibly TRBD2 (6 bases). Germline assignment: CDR1 MNHNS and CDR2 SASEGT. CDR3 length: 14 residues. The V and J ends lost 6 bases and 0 bases respectively, with 12 bases between them. The DNA for the CDR3 is TGTGCCAGCAGGCGGGATGAGAGCTCCTACGAGCAGTACTTC. Residues: CASRRDESSYEQYF.

With regard to this clonotype: Relative to the germline gene, one junction end is altered; a read error may explain this. The chain joins TRBV27 to TRBJ2-6; 9 bases match TRBD1. This CDR3 has 13 residues. In germline, CDR1 is MNHEY, CDR2 SMNVEV (reference sequence). DNA of the CDR3: TGTGCCAGCACCAGGACAGGGGCCGGCGAGCTGTCTTTC. As protein: CASTRTGAGELSF.

Concerning this clonotype itself: An end of the junction differs from the germline gene, which may be a read error. V is TRBV6-5 and J is TRBJ2-1, with 8 bases lining up with TRBD2. This CDR3 comprises 14 residues. Germline V CDR1 and CDR2: MNHEY, SVGAGI. The CDR3 reads CASSHSGGGDEQYF. The CDR3 DNA reads as TGTGCCAGCAGTCACTCCGGGGGGGGAGATGAGCAGTACTTT.